This TCR beta chain was found in a study of beta chain features in type 1 diabetes. Looking at the study overall: All samples combined gave roughly 110,000,000 sorted cells for examination. Study-wide results and limits: Highly expressing activated T cells could be over-counted with a cDNA template. Type 1 diabetes patients had moderately but significantly shorter TCRB CDR3s in all four CD4+ subsets.

The germline CDR1 and CDR2 sequences are LGHNA and YNFKEQ. The CDR3 is 15 residues long. V was clipped by 1 base and J by 3 bases, with 10 bases between them. This clone was counted a few times. Its matching antigen is unknown. What was sequenced were expressed TCRB transcripts, since all of the isolated RNA had been reverse transcribed. The study sequenced naive, central memory and regulatory T cell samples to an average of roughly 3.8 million reads. Data came from immunoSEQ multiplex PCR; TCRdb stores just in-frame clones and leaves some out. This sample has around 600,000 clones, with around 12% found just once.

The TCR was taken from a man younger than 45 with type 1 diabetes. Material: naive CD4+ T cells from blood. The V and J genes are TRBV4-2 and TRBJ1-5; D possibly corresponds to TRBD1 (5 bases). CDR3 DNA sequence: TGTGCCAGCAGCCAAGTCCCCAGGGCCAATCAGCCCCAGCATTTT. It is translated as CASSQVPRANQPQHF.